This paragraph reports one T cell receptor beta chain. The assay was immunoSEQ multiplex PCR, and TCRdb's table has in-frame clones only and misses some. The profile covers about 240,000 clones, with around 90% appearing a single time and approximately 7.6% taken by the ten largest. This specimen belongs to a study of blood T cell repertoires in COVID-19. Study details: Collection of acute and convalescent COVID-19 samples took place in the United States, Italy and Spain.

CDR1 is SGHNT and CDR2 is YENEEA in the germline V gene. The CDR3 totals 17 residues. Trimming removed 5 bases from V and 0 bases from J, with 17 bases in between. V gene TRBV11-3 combines with J gene TRBJ2-1; D might be TRBD2 (6 bases). The material sequenced was peripheral blood. The TCR was taken from a man between 60 and 75 years old who had recovered from COVID-19. The CDR3 sequence: CASSPAGHIDSYNEQFF. The CDR3, as DNA: TGTGCCAGCAGCCCCGCGGGGCATATTGACTCCTACAATGAGCAGTTCTTC.